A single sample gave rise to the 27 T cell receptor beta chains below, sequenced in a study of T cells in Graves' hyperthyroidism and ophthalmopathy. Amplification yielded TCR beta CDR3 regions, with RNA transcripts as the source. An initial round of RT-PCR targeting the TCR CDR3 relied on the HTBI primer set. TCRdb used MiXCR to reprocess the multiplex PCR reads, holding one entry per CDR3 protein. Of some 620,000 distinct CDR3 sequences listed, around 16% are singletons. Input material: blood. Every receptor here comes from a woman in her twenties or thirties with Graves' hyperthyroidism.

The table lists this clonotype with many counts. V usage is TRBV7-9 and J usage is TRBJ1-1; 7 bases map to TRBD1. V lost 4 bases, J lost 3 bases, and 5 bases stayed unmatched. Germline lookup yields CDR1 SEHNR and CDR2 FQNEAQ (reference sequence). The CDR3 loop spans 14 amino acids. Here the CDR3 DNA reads TGTGCCAGCAGCTGGGGAGGGGGCGACACTGAAGCTTTCTTT. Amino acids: CASSWGGGDTEAFF.

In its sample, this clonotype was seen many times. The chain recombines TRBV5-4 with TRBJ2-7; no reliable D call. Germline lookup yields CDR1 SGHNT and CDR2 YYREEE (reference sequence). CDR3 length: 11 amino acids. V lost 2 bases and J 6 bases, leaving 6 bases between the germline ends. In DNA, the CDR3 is TGTGCCAGCAGCTTTACTACCGAGCAGTACTTC. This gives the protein CASSFTTEQYF.

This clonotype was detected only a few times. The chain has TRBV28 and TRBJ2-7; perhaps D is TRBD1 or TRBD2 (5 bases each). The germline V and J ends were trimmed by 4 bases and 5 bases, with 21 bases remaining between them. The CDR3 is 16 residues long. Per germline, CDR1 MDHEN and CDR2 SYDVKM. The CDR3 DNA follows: TGTGCCAGCAGTTCCCCCGGGACCCCCTCTTCTAACGAGCAGTACTTC. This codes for CASSSPGTPSSNEQYF.

CDR3 loop: CASRGTGFLYEQYF. Written as DNA, the CDR3 is TGTGCCAGCAGGGGGACAGGTTTCCTCTACGAGCAGTACTTC. This chain connects TRBV6-1 to TRBJ2-7; 8 bases map to TRBD1. The CDR3 covers 14 residues. CDR1 is MNHNS and CDR2 is SASEGT in the germline V gene. The V gene end was trimmed by 6 bases and the J gene end by 3 bases; junction bases not matched to a gene: 7.

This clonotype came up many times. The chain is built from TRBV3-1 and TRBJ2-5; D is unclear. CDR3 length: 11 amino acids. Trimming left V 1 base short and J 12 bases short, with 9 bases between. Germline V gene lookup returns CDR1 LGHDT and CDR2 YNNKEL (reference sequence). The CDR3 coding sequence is TGTGCCAGCAGCCAAGGGGGTTTTGAGTACTTC. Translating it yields CASSQGGFEYF.

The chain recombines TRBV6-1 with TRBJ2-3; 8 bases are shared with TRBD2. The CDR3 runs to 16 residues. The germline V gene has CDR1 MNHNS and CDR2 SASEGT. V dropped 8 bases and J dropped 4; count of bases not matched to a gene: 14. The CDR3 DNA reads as TGTGCCAGCTCTAGGGGGACTAGGTTCCCCCCAGATACGCAGTATTTT. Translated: CASSRGTRFPPDTQYF.

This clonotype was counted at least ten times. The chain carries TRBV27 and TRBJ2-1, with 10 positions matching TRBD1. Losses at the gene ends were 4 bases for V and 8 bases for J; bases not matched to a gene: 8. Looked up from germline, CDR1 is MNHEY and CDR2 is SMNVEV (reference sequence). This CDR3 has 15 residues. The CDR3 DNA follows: TGTGCCAGCAGTTCCGGGACAGGGGTCATATATGAGCAGTTCTTC. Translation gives CASSSGTGVIYEQFF.

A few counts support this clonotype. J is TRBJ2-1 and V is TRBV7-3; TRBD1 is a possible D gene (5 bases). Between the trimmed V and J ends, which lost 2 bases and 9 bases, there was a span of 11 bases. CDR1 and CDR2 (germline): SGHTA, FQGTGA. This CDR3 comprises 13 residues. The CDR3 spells CASSLLVDSEQFF. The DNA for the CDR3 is TGTGCCAGCAGCTTACTAGTAGACAGTGAGCAGTTCTTC.

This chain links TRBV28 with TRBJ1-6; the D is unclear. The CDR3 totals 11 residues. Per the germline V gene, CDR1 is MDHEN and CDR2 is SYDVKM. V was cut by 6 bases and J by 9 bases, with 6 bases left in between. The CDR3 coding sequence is TGTGCCAGCAGCGCCCTTTCACCCCTCCACTTT. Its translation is CASSALSPLHF.

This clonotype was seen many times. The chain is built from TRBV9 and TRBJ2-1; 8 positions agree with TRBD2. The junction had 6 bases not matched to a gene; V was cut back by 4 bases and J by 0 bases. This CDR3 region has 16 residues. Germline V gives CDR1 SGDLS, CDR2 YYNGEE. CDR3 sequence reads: CASSSTSGSSYNEQFF. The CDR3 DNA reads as TGTGCCAGCAGCTCCACGAGCGGGAGCTCCTACAATGAGCAGTTCTTC.

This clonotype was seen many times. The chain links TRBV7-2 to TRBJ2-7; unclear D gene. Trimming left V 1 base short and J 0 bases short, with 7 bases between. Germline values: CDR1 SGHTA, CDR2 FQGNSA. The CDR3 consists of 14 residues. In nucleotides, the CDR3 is TGTGCCAGCAGCTTAGGACCGGACTCCTACGAGCAGTACTTC. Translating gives CASSLGPDSYEQYF.

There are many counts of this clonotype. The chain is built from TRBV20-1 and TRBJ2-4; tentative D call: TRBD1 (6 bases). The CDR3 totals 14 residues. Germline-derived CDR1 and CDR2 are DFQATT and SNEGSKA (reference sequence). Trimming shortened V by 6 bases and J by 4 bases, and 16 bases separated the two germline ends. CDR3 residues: CSAGGGQGKNIQYF. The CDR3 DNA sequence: TGCAGTGCAGGGGGTGGGCAGGGGAAAAACATTCAGTACTTC.

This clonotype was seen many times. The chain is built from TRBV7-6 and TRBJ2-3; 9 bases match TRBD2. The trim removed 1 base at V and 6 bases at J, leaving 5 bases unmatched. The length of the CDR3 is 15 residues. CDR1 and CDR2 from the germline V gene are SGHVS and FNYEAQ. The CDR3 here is CASSLGSGSGDTQYF. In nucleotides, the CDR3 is TGTGCCAGCAGCTTAGGTAGCGGGAGTGGGGATACGCAGTATTTT. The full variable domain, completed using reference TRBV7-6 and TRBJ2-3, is GAGVSQSPRYKVTKRGQDVALRCDPISGHVSLYWYRQALGQGPEFLTYFNYEAQQDKSGLPNDRFSAERPEGSISTLTIQRTEQRDSAMYRCASSLGSGSGDTQYFGPGTRLTVL.

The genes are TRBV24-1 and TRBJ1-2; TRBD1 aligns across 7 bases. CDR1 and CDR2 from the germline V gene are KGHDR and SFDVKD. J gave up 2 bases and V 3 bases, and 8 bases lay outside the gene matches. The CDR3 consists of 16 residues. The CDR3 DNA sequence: TGTGCCACCAGTGATCCCGGCTCGGGACAGAACTATGGCTACACCTTC. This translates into CATSDPGSGQNYGYTF.

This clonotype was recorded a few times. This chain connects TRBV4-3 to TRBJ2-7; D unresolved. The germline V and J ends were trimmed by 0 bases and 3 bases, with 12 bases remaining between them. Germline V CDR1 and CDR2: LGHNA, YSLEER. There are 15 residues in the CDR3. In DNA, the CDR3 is TGCGCCAGCAGCCAAGATAAGGGCCAGAACTACGAGCAGTACTTC. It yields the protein CASSQDKGQNYEQYF.

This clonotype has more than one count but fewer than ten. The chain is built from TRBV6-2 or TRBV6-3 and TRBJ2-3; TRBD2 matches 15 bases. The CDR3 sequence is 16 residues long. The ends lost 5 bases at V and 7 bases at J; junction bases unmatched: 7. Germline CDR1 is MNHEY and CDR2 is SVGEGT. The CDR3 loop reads CASSLRTSGGDHTQYF. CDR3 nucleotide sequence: TGTGCCAGCAGTCTCCGGACTAGCGGGGGGGACCATACGCAGTATTTT.

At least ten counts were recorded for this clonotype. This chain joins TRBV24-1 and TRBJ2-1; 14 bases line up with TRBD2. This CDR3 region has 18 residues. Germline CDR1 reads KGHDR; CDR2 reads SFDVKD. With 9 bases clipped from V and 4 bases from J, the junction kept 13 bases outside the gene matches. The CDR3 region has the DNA TGTGCCACCGCTGGGACTAGCGGGAGCCTACAAAAGTACAATGAGCAGTTCTTC. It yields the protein CATAGTSGSLQKYNEQFF.

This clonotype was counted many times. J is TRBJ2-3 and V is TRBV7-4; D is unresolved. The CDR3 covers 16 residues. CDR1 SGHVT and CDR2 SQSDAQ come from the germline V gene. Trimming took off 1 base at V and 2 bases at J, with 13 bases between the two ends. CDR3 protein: CASSLGRRRATDTQYF. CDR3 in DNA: TGTGCCAGCAGCTTAGGCCGGCGCAGAGCCACAGATACGCAGTATTTT.

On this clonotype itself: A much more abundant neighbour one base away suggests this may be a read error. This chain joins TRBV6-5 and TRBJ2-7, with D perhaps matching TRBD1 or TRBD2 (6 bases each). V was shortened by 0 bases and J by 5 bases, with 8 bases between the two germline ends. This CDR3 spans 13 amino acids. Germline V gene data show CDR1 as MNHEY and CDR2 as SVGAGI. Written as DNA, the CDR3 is TGTGCCAGCAGTTACTCGAGGGGGGACGAGCAGTACTTC. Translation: CASSYSRGDEQYF.

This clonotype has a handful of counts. The chain's CDR3 is CASSPAGTGKETQYF. CDR3 sequence (DNA): TGTGCCAGTAGTCCCGCAGGGACAGGGAAAGAGACCCAGTACTTC. The rearrangement links TRBV19 to TRBJ2-5; 9 bases align to TRBD1. The germline V gene has CDR1 LNHDA and CDR2 SQIVND (reference sequence). The CDR3 sequence is 15 residues long. The ends lost 5 bases at V and 3 bases at J; junction bases unmatched: 7.

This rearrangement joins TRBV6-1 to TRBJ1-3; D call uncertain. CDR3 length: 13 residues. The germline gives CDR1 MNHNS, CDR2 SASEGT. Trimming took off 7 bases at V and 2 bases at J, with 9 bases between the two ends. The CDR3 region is CASMRRTGNTIYF. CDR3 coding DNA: TGTGCCAGCATGAGAAGGACTGGAAACACCATATATTTT.

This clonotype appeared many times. CDR3 nucleotide sequence: TGTGCCAGCAGCCCCGACGGAGCAACTAATGAAAAACTGTTTTTT. The encoded protein is CASSPDGATNEKLFF. This chain uses TRBV12-3 or TRBV12-4 with TRBJ1-4; D uncertain. This CDR3 is built from 15 residues. V was trimmed by 6 bases and J by 0 bases, leaving 11 bases between them.

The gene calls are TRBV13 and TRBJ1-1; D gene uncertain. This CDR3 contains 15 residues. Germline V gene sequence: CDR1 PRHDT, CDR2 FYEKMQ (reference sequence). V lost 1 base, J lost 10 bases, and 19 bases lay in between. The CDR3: CASSLEGRSQDPAFF. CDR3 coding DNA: TGTGCCAGCAGCTTAGAAGGCAGGTCCCAGGATCCAGCTTTCTTT. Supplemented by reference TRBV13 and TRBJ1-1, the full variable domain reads AAGVIQSPRHLIKEKRETATLKCYPIPRHDTVYWYQQGPGQDPQFLISFYEKMQSDKGSIPDRFSAQQFSDYHSELNMSSLELGDSALYFCASSLEGRSQDPAFFGQGTRLTVV.

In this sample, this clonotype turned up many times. The CDR3 DNA follows: TGTGCCAGCAGTCCGCCCCACGAAGAGACCCAGTACTTC. Its protein product is CASSPPHEETQYF. V and J are TRBV28 and TRBJ2-5; D is uncertain. The ends were cut back, 5 bases at V and 3 bases at J, with 10 bases in the middle. The CDR3 consists of 13 residues. Germline CDR1 is MDHEN and CDR2 is SYDVKM.

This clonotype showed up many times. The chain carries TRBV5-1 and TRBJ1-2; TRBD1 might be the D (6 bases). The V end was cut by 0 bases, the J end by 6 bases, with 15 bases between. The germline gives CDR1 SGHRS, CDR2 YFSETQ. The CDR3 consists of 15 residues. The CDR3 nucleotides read TGCGCCAGCAGCTTGGTGCCAGGGGATGCTAATGGCTACACCTTC. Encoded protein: CASSLVPGDANGYTF.

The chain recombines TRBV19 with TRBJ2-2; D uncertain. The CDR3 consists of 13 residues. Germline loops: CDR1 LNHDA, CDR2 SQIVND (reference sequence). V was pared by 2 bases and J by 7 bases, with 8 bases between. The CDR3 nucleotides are TGTGCCAGTAGTATACTCGCGAACGGGGAGCTGTTTTTT. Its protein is CASSILANGELFF.

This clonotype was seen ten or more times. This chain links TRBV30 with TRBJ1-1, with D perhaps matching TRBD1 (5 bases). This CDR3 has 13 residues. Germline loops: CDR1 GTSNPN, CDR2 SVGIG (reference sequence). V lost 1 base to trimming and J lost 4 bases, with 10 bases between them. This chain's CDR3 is CAWSGRGATEAFF. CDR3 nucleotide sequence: TGTGCCTGGAGTGGGCGAGGGGCCACTGAAGCTTTCTTT.